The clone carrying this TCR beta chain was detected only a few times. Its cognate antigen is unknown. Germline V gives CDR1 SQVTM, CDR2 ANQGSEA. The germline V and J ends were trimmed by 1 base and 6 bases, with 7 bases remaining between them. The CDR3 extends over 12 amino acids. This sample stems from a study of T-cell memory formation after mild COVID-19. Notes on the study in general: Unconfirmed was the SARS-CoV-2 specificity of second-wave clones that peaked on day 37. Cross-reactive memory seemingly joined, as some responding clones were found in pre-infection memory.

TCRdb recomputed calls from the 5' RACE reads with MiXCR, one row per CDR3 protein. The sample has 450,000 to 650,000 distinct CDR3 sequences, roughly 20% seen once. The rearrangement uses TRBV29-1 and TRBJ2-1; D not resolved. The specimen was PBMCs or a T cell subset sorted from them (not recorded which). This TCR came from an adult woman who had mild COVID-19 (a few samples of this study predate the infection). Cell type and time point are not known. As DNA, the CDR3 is TGCAGCGTTGAAGGGCAGCCCAATGAGCAGTTCTTC. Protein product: CSVEGQPNEQFF.